These 21 T cell receptor beta chains share one sample of origin, sequenced in a study of T-cell reconstitution after alpha-beta-depleted transplantation in children. A TCRbeta library incorporating unique molecular identifiers was prepared. One entry per CDR3 protein, called by TCRdb with MiXCR from the PCR reads. The sample lists hundreds of thousands of distinct CDR3 sequences; approximately 8% were seen once. Sequences were derived from PBMCs, mostly from graft donor cells, sampled 180 days after TCRalphabeta/CD19-depleted stem cell transplant. Receptors originate from a male patient younger than 18 who had a stem cell transplant for acute lymphoblastic leukemia, so the T cells may come from the graft donor.

This clonotype was counted ten times or more. The chain carries TRBV11-2 and TRBJ2-5; D ambiguous. The CDR3 is made up of 15 amino acids. Trimming took off 5 bases at V and 1 base at J, with 14 bases between the two ends. The germline CDR1 and CDR2 sequences are SGHAT and FQNNGV. CDR3 sequence reads: CASSPIESPQETQYF. The CDR3 coding sequence is TGTGCCAGCAGCCCAATCGAATCCCCCCAAGAGACCCAGTACTTC. Filled out from reference TRBV11-2 and TRBJ2-5, the complete variable domain reads EAGVAQSPRYKIIEKRQSVAFWCNPISGHATLYWYQQILGQGPKLLIQFQNNGVVDDSQLPKDRFSAERLKGVDSTLKIQPAKLEDSAVYLCASSPIESPQETQYFGPGTRLLVL.

This clonotype has more than one count but fewer than ten. The chain combines TRBV5-4 with TRBJ2-1; D gene ambiguous. V gave up 4 bases and J gave up 2 bases, with 13 bases separating them. In germline, CDR1 is SGHNT, CDR2 YYREEE (reference sequence). CDR3 length: 15 residues. The CDR3 bases are TGTGCCAGCAGCCAGCTGGGCCAGCCCTACAATGAGCAGTTCTTC. It yields the protein CASSQLGQPYNEQFF.

This clonotype occurred many times. The V and J genes are TRBV29-1 and TRBJ2-6; the D call may be TRBD1 or TRBD2 (6 bases each). Germline CDR1 is SQVTM and CDR2 is ANQGSEA. Trimming removed 4 bases from V and 0 bases from J, with 19 bases in between. The CDR3 is 18 amino acids. CDR3 bases: TGCAGCGTTGGGTCGTCGGGGGCACCTGTCTCTGGGGCCAACGTCCTGACTTTC. Translating it yields CSVGSSGAPVSGANVLTF.

The sample holds many counts of this clonotype. V is TRBV20-1 and J is TRBJ2-1, with D maybe TRBD2 (7 bases). CDR1 DFQATT and CDR2 SNEGSKA come from the germline V gene (reference sequence). This CDR3 has 18 residues. V lost 5 bases and J 2 bases, leaving 25 bases between the germline ends. The CDR3 bases are TGCAGTGCTGCCCCACTTCCCTTGGGGGGGGGCACCTACAATGAGCAGTTCTTC. Protein sequence: CSAAPLPLGGGTYNEQFF.

Ten or more counts support this clonotype. The CDR3 loop is CASSERGRTGGTQFF. Written as DNA, the CDR3 is TGTGCCAGCAGTGAGCGGGGTAGAACAGGGGGAACTCAGTTCTTC. The chain recombines TRBV2 with TRBJ2-1, with TRBD1 matching 8 bases. This CDR3 is 15 amino acids long. The germline CDR1 and CDR2 sequences are SNHLY and FYNNEI. J gave up 13 bases and V 3 bases, and 14 bases lay outside the gene matches.

This clonotype showed up many times. The rearrangement links TRBV6-5 to TRBJ2-1; 11 nucleotides agree with TRBD2. J lost 7 bases, V lost 0 bases, and 2 bases had no gene match. The CDR3 is made up of 15 amino acids. From germline, CDR1 is MNHEY and CDR2 SVGAGI. DNA of the CDR3: TGTGCCAGCAGTTACTCCGCTAGCGGGAGGAATGAGCAGTTCTTC. Encoded protein: CASSYSASGRNEQFF.

Only a few counts were recorded for this clonotype. V and J are TRBV18 and TRBJ2-3; 12 positions agree with TRBD2. Germline values: CDR1 KGHSH, CDR2 LQKENI. V shed 6 bases, J shed 3 bases, and the junction held 7 bases outside the gene matches. CDR3 length: 16 residues. CDR3 protein: CASSQLAGGTTDTQYF. DNA for the CDR3: TGTGCCAGCTCTCAACTAGCGGGGGGCACGACAGATACGCAGTATTTT.

This clonotype occurred many times. The chain combines TRBV7-6 with TRBJ1-3, with a tentative D call TRBD1 (5 bases). CDR1 and CDR2 from the germline V gene are SGHVS and FNYEAQ. Trimming took off 5 bases at V and 4 bases at J, with 18 bases between the two ends. This CDR3 is built from 16 residues. The CDR3: CASSPAGGYIGNTIYF. The DNA of the CDR3 is TGTGCCAGCAGCCCGGCGGGGGGGTATATCGGAAACACCATATATTTT.

This clonotype was counted many times. The V and J genes are TRBV12-3 or TRBV12-4 and TRBJ2-4; D perhaps matches TRBD1 (5 bases). Trimming cost V 5 bases and J 1 base, with 18 bases left between them. The CDR3 is 17 amino acids. CDR3 region: CASSPRQIKNAKNIQYF. The CDR3 bases are TGTGCCAGCAGTCCTCGACAGATAAAAAACGCCAAAAACATTCAGTACTTC.

This clonotype was found many times. The CDR3 DNA is TGTGCCAGCTCCCCCAAGGGGACAGGGTGGCGGGACGAGCAGTACTTC. This codes for CASSPKGTGWRDEQYF. The chain recombines TRBV18 with TRBJ2-7, with 9 positions matching TRBD1. V gave up 6 bases and J gave up 5 bases; unmatched junction bases: 14. The CDR3 covers 16 residues. Germline V lookup: CDR1 KGHSH, CDR2 LQKENI.

This clonotype was picked up many times. The chain couples TRBV5-1 to TRBJ2-5; 7 nucleotides match TRBD2. The CDR3 is made up of 14 amino acids. Germline V gene sequence: CDR1 SGHRS, CDR2 YFSETQ. J lost 4 bases, V lost 5 bases, and 8 bases had no gene match. This CDR3 is CASSSGLAGETQYF. The CDR3 DNA is TGCGCCAGCAGTTCGGGATTAGCGGGAGAGACCCAGTACTTC.

This clonotype was recorded many times. The chain links TRBV10-3 to TRBJ1-2; 7 nucleotides agree with TRBD1. The junction had 6 bases not matched to a gene; V was cut back by 0 bases and J by 14 bases. Germline values: CDR1 ENHRY, CDR2 SYGVKD. This CDR3 has 12 amino acids. CDR3 residues: CAISESGDRGTF. CDR3 nucleotides: TGTGCCATCAGTGAGTCGGGGGACAGAGGGACCTTC.

This clonotype was observed many times. J is TRBJ1-1 and V is TRBV7-9; tentative D call: TRBD1 (5 bases). Trimming shortened V by 6 bases and J by 7 bases, and 15 bases separated the two germline ends. Germline CDR1 is SEHNR and CDR2 is FQNEAQ (reference sequence). The CDR3 loop spans 13 amino acids. CDR3 sequence reads: CASSQNRGFEAFF. CDR3 in DNA: TGTGCCAGCAGTCAAAACCGGGGCTTTGAAGCTTTCTTT.

This clonotype was observed at least ten times. The genes are TRBV28 and TRBJ2-7; TRBD1 might be the D (7 bases). Germline-derived CDR1 and CDR2 are MDHEN and SYDVKM. This CDR3 has 14 amino acids. V was trimmed by 3 bases and J by 3 bases, leaving 12 bases between them. The CDR3 nucleotides read TGTGCCAGCAGTTTCGCGGGGACAGTCTACGAGCAGTACTTC. It codes for CASSFAGTVYEQYF.

This clonotype occurred many times. A read error may produce the germline difference seen at one junction end. The chain couples TRBV28 to TRBJ1-4, with D possibly matching TRBD1 (6 bases). The CDR3 sequence is 16 residues long. The germline V gene encodes CDR1 MDHEN and CDR2 SYDVKM. DNA of the CDR3: TGTGCCAGCAGTTTATACAGGGCCCCAACTAATGAAAAACTTTTTTTT. Protein sequence: CASSLYRAPTNEKLFF.

At least ten counts were recorded for this clonotype. V usage is TRBV29-1 and J usage is TRBJ1-1; D gene unclear. Germline assignment: CDR1 SQVTM and CDR2 ANQGSEA. The CDR3 has 11 amino acids. V was pared by 6 bases and J by 3 bases, with 8 bases between. DNA of the CDR3: TGCAGCGTGGTTGCGGACACTGAAGCTTTCTTT. This gives the protein CSVVADTEAFF.

This clonotype has at least ten counts. The rearrangement links TRBV7-9 to TRBJ2-1; unclear D gene. This CDR3 comprises 14 residues. With 1 base removed from V and 10 bases from J, the gap between germline ends came to 14 bases. Looked up from germline, CDR1 is SEHNR and CDR2 is FQNEAQ (reference sequence). The CDR3: CASSLDLRPIEQFF. CDR3 sequence (DNA): TGTGCCAGCAGCTTAGACCTCAGGCCGATAGAGCAGTTCTTC.

The sample holds many counts of this clonotype. The chain uses TRBV9 and TRBJ1-5; 7 bases are shared with TRBD1. The trim removed 2 bases at V and 11 bases at J, leaving 10 bases unmatched. This CDR3 is built from 14 residues. Germline CDR1 SGDLS, CDR2 YYNGEE. In DNA, the CDR3 is TGTGCCAGCAGCGTCGGACAGGCGAATGGGGCCCAGCATTTT. Amino acid sequence: CASSVGQANGAQHF.

This clonotype was seen repeatedly, ten times or more. The J gene is TRBJ2-3, the V gene TRBV28; D not resolved. CDR3 length equals 13 residues. Germline V gene sequence: CDR1 MDHEN, CDR2 SYDVKM. V was pared by 9 bases and J by 2 bases, with 12 bases between. CDR3 in DNA: TGTGCCAGTCGCAGGTTACACACAGATACGCAGTATTTT. Residues: CASRRLHTDTQYF.

This clonotype was recorded many times. This chain joins TRBV15 and TRBJ2-7; unclear D gene. The CDR3 sequence is 12 residues long. Between the trimmed V and J ends, which lost 2 bases and 12 bases, there was a span of 14 bases. CDR1 and CDR2 from the germline V gene are LNHNV and YYDKDF (reference sequence). The CDR3 sequence is CATSRFLGSAYF. CDR3 DNA sequence: TGTGCCACCAGCAGATTCTTGGGAAGCGCGTACTTC.

In this sample, this clonotype turned up many times. The chain has TRBV18 and TRBJ1-1; D is undetermined. Trimming shortened V by 5 bases and J by 0 bases, and 4 bases separated the two germline ends. From germline, CDR1 is KGHSH and CDR2 LQKENI. This CDR3 comprises 12 residues. CDR3 bases: TGTGCCAGCTCAGCCGTGAACACTGAAGCTTTCTTT. This codes for CASSAVNTEAFF.